The 3 T cell receptor beta chains given below trace back to one sample, sequenced in a study of tumor-infiltrating lymphocytes in primary liver carcinoma. Germline DNA was also extracted, while the blood RNA originated from unsorted whole blood. Researchers generated TCR beta cDNA from about 530 ng of total RNA, relying on a constant-region primer. Each TCR beta library was derived from three nested multiplex PCR rounds that employed slightly modified ARM-PCR. It was with TRBV1-TRBV30 forward primers and a C-beta reverse primer that the first two PCR rounds were run, at approximately 10 cycles each. MiXCR, applied by TCRdb to the multiplex PCR reads, yields one record per CDR3 protein. The sample lists roughly 330,000 distinct CDR3 sequences, about two thirds occurring once. The sample was peripheral blood. Receptors were obtained from a man in his forties or fifties with primary liver carcinoma and hepatitis B virus infection.

V and J are TRBV30 and TRBJ1-4; D might be TRBD1 (6 bases). Germline V CDR1 and CDR2: GTSNPN, SVGIG (reference sequence). The CDR3 has 14 residues. Trimming removed 2 bases from V and 2 bases from J, with 9 bases in between. CDR3 nucleotide sequence: TGTGCCTGGAGTTTCGGGGGCACTAATGAAAAACTGTTTTTT. Translated, it gives CAWSFGGTNEKLFF.

The chain has TRBV12-3 or TRBV12-4 and TRBJ2-1; 11 bases agree with TRBD2. The end of the DNA fits TRBJ2-7 better, so the J call may be wrong. CDR3 length equals 14 residues. The CDR3 loop is CASTLGLAVGGQYF. DNA of the CDR3: TGTGCCAGCACATTGGGACTAGCGGTAGGAGGGCAGTACTTC.

The chain is built from TRBV7-2 and TRBJ1-1; D remains unclear. This CDR3 has 14 residues. Trimming removed 6 bases at V and 4 bases at J, with 15 bases between. Germline CDR1 is SGHTA and CDR2 is FQGNSA. The CDR3 bases are TGTGCCAGCAGTCCCGGCATGGGGAGCACTGAAGCTTTCTTT. Protein: CASSPGMGSTEAFF.